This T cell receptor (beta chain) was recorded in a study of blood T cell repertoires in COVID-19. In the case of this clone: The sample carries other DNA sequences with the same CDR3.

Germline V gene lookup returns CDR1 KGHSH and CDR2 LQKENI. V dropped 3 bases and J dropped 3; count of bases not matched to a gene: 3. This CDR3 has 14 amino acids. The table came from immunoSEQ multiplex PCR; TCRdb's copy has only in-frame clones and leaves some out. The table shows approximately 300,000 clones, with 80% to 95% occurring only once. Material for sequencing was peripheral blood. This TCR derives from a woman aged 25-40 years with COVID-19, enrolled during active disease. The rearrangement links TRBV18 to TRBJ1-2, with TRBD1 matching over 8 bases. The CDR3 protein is CASSPGTGDYGYTF. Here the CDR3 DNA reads TGTGCCAGCTCACCCGGGACAGGCGACTATGGCTACACCTTC.